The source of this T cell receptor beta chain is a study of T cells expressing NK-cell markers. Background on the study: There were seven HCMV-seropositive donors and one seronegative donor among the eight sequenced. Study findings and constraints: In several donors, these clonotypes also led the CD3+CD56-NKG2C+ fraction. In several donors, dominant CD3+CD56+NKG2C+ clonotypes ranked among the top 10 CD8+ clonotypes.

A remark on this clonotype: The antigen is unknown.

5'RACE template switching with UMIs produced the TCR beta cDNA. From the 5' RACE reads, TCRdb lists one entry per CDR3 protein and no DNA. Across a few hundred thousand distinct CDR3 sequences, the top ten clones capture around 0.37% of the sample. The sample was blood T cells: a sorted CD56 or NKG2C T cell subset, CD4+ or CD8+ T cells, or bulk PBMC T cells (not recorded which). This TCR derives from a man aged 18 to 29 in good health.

CDR3 protein: CATSRDLLAEQQFF. This chain uses TRBV15 with TRBJ2-1. The CDR3 covers 14 residues. CDR1 and CDR2 from the germline V gene are LNHNV and YYDKDF (reference sequence). The full variable domain, completed using reference TRBV15 and TRBJ2-1, is DAMVIQNPRYQVTQFGKPVTLSCSQTLNHNVMYWYQQKSSQAPKLLFHYYDKDFNNEADTPDNFQSRRPNTSFCFLDIRSPGLGDTAMYLCATSRDLLAEQQFFGPGTRLTVL.